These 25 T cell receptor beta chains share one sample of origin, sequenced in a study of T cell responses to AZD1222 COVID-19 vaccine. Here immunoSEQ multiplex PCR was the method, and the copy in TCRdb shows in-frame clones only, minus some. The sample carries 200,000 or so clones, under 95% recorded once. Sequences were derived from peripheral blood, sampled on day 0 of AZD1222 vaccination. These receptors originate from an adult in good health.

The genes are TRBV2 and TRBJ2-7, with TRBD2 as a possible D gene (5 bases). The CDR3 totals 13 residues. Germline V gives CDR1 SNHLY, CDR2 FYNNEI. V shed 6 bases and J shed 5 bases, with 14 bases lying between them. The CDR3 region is CASSQLELNEQYF. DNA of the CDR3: TGTGCCAGCAGCCAACTAGAACTCAACGAGCAGTACTTC.

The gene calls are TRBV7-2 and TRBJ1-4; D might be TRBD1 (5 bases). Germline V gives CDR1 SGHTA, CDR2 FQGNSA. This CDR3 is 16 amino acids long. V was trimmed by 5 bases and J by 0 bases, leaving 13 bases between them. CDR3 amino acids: CASSTKGFATNEKLFF. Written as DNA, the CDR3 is TGTGCCAGCAGCACGAAGGGGTTTGCAACTAATGAAAAACTGTTTTTT.

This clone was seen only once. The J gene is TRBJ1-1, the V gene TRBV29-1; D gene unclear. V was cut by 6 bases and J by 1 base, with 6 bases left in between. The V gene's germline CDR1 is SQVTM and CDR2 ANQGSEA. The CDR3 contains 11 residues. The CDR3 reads CSVRENTEAFF. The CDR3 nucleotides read TGCAGCGTCCGAGAGAACACTGAAGCTTTCTTT.

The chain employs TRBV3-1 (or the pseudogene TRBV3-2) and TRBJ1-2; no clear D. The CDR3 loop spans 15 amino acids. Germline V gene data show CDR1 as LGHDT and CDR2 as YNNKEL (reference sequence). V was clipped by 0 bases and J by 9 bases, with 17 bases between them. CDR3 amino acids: CASSQDARGLSRYTF. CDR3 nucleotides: TGTGCCAGCAGCCAAGACGCTCGGGGTCTTTCTCGCTACACCTTC.

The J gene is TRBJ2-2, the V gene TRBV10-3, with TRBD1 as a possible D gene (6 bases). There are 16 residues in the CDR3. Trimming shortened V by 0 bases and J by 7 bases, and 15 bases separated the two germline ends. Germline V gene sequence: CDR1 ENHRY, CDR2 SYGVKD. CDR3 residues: CAISESTTGTVGELFF. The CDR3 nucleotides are TGTGCCATCAGTGAGTCGACAACAGGGACGGTCGGGGAGCTGTTTTTT.

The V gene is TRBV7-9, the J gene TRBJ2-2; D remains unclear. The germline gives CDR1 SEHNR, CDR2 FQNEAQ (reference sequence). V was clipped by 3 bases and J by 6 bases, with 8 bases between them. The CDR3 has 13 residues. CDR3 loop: CASSFQLSGELFF. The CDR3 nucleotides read TGTGCCAGCAGCTTCCAGTTATCCGGGGAGCTGTTTTTT.

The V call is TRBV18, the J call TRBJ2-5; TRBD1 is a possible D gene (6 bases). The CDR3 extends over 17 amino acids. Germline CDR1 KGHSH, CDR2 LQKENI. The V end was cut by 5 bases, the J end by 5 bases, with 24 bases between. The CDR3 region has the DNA TGTGCCAGCTCATCCCTCAACCCAACAGGGATTTGGGAGACCCAGTACTTC. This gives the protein CASSSLNPTGIWETQYF.

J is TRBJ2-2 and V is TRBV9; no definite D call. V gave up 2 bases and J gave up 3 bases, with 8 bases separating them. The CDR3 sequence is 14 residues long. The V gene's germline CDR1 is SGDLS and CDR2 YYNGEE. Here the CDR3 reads CASSVESHTGELFF. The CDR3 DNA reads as TGTGCCAGCAGCGTGGAGAGCCACACCGGGGAGCTGTTTTTT.

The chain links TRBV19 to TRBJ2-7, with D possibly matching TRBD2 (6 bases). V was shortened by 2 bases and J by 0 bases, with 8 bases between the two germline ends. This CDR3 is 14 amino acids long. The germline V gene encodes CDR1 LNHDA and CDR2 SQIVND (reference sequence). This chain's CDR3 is CASSIRRDSYEQYF. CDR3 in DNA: TGTGCCAGTAGTATACGGCGGGACTCCTACGAGCAGTACTTC.

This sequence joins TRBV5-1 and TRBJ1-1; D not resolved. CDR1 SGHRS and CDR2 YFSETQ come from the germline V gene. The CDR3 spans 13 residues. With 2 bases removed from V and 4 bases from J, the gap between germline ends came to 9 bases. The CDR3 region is CASSLSSGTEAFF. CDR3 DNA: TGCGCCAGCAGCTTATCAAGCGGCACTGAAGCTTTCTTT.

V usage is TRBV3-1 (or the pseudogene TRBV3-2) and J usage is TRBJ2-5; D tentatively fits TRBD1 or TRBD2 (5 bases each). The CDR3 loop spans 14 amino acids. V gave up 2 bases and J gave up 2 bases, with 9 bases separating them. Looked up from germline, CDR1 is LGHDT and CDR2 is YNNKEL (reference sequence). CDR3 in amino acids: CASSQSGPQETQYF. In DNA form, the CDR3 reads TGTGCCAGCAGCCAATCGGGGCCGCAAGAGACCCAGTACTTC.

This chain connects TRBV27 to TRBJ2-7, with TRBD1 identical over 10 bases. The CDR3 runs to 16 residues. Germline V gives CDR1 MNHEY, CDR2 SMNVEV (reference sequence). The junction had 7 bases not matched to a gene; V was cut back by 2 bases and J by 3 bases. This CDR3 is CASSLGTGTGDYEQYF. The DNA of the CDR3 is TGTGCCAGCAGTTTAGGTACCGGGACAGGGGACTACGAGCAGTACTTC.

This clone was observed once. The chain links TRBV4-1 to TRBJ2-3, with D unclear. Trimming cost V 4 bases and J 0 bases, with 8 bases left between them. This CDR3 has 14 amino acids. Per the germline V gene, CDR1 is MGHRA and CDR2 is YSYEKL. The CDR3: CASSPVTSTDTQYF. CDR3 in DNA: TGCGCCAGCAGCCCCGTCACTAGCACAGATACGCAGTATTTT.

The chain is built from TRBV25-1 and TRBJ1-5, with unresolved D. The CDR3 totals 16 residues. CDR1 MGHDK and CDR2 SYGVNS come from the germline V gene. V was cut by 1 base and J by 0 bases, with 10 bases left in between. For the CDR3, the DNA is TGTGCCAGCAGTGAATCAACAGATAATAGCAATCAGCCCCAGCATTTT. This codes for CASSESTDNSNQPQHF.

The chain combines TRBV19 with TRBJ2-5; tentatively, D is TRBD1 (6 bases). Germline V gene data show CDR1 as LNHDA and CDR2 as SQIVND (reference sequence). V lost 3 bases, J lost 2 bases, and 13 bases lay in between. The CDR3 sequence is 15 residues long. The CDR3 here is CASSIISGQQETQYF. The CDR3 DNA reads TGTGCCAGTAGTATTATTTCGGGACAACAAGAGACCCAGTACTTC.

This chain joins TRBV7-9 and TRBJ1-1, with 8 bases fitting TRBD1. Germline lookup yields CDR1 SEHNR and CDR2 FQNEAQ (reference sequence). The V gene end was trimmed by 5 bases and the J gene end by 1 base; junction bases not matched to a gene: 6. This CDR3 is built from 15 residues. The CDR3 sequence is CASSLPGQGNTEAFF. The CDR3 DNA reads TGTGCCAGCAGCCTCCCAGGACAGGGGAACACTGAAGCTTTCTTT.

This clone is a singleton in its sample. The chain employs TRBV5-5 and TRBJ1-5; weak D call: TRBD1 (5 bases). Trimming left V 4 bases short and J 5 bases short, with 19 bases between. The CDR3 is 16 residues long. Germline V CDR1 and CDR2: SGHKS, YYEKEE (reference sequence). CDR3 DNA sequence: TGTGCCAGCAGCCCCGTGTCGGGGCGGAAGGATCAGCCCCAGCATTTT. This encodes CASSPVSGRKDQPQHF.

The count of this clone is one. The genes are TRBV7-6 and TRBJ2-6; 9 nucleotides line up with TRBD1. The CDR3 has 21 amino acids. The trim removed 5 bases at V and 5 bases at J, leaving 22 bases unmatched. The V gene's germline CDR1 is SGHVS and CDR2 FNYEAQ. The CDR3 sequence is CASSEEVVGTGSIVRANVLTF. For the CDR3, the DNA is TGTGCCAGCAGCGAAGAAGTGGTGGGGACAGGGTCAATTGTGAGGGCCAACGTCCTGACTTTC.

CDR3 DNA sequence: TGTGCCAGCAGCGTAGTGGCTGGGCAGACCTCTTATAGGTATGGCTACACCTTC. This encodes CASSVVAGQTSYRYGYTF. This chain connects TRBV9 to TRBJ1-2; unclear D gene. Germline CDR1 reads SGDLS; CDR2 reads YYNGEE. V lost 0 bases, J lost 5 bases, and 23 bases lay in between. This CDR3 comprises 18 residues.

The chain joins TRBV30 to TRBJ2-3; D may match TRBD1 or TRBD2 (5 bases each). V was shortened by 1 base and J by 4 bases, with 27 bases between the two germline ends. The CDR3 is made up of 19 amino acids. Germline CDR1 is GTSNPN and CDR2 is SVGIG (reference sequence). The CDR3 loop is CAWSGWPGSRVCLADTQYF. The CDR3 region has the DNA TGTGCCTGGAGTGGTTGGCCGGGGTCCAGGGTGTGTCTGGCAGATACGCAGTATTTT.

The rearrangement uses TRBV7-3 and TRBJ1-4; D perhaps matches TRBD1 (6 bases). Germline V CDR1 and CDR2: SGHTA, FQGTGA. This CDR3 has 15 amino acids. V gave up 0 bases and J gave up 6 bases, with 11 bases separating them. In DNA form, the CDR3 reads TGTGCCAGCAGCTTAACGTCAGGGGCTGATGAAAAACTGTTTTTT. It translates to CASSLTSGADEKLFF.

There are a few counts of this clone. CDR3 nucleotides: TGTGCCATCAGTGCCCCCTCGGCGACGGGCTACACCTTC. Residues: CAISAPSATGYTF. The V call is TRBV10-3, the J call TRBJ1-2; D gene uncertain. Per the germline V gene, CDR1 is ENHRY and CDR2 is SYGVKD. CDR3 length equals 13 residues. Trimming cost V 4 bases and J 8 bases, with 14 bases left between them.

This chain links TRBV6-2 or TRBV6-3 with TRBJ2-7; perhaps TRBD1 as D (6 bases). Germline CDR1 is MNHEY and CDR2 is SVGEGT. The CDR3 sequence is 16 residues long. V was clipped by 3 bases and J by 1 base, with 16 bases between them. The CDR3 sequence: CASSYLGTPNSYEQYF. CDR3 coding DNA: TGTGCCAGCAGTTATCTGGGGACACCTAATTCCTACGAGCAGTACTTC.

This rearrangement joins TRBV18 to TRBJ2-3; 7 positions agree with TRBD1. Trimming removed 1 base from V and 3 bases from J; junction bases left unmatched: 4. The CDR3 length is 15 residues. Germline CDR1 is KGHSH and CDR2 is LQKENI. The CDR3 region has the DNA TGTGCCAGCTCACCACAGGGGGCGAGGACAGATACGCAGTATTTT. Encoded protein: CASSPQGARTDTQYF.

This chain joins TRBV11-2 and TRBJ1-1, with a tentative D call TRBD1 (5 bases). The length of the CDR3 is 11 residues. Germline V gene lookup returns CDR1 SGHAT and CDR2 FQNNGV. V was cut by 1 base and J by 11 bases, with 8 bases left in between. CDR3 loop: CASSLAAGAFF. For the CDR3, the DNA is TGTGCCAGCAGCTTAGCCGCAGGGGCTTTCTTT.